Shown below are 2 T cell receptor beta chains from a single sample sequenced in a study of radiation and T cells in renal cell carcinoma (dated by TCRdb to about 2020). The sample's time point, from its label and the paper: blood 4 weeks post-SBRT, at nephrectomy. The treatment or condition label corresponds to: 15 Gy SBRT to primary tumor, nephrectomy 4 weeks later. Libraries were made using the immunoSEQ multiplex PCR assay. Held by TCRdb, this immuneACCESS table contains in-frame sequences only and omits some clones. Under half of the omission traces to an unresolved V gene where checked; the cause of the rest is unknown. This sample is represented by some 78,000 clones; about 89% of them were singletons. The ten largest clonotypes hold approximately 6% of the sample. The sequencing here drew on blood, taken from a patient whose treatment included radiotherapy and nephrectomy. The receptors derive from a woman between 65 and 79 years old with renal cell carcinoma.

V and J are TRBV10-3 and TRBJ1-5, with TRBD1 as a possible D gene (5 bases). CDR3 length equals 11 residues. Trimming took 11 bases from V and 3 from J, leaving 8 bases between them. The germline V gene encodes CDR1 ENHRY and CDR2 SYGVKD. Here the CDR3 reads CAAGLNQPQHF. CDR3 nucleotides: TGTGCCGCGGGACTCAATCAGCCCCAGCATTTT.

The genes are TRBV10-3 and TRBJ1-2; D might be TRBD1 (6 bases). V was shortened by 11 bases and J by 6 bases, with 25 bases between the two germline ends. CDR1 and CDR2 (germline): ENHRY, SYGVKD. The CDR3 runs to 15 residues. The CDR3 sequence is CASQGTWGRLDGYTF. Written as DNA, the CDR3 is TGTGCCTCTCAGGGAACGTGGGGGCGCTTGGATGGCTACACCTTC.